This TCR beta chain was retrieved from a study of technical replicates of blood from a few donors. Per germline, CDR1 SGHAT and CDR2 FQNNGV. The ends were cut back, 5 bases at V and 2 bases at J, with 19 bases in the middle. This CDR3 has 16 amino acids. Clones were read by immunoSEQ multiplex PCR, and TCRdb kept only the in-frame ones, dropping some. Of 95,000 or so clones listed, approximately 95% are singletons. The sequence was obtained from a human donor in good health. The sequencing sample was made of T cells isolated from PBMCs. The chain is built from TRBV11-2 and TRBJ2-7; D remains ambiguous. The CDR3 DNA follows: TGTGCCAGCAGCCCATGGTTGAGCGAATTACCCTACGAGCAGTACTTC. Its protein product is CASSPWLSELPYEQYF.